This TCR beta chain was obtained from a study of CD8+CD57+ T cells in acquired aplastic anemia. Study context: DNA from sorted CD4+ and CD8+ cells averaged around 3.2 ug. There were some 11 million reads, on average, for CD4+ cells from healthy donors.

Study results and caveats: Patients and controls had in common twenty-nine CD8+ CDR3 sequences. Researchers reported that CD8+ Simpson's diversity was not significantly different in patients versus controls.

Germline-derived CDR1 and CDR2 are SNHLY and FYNNEI. This CDR3 contains 14 residues. Genomic DNA templated the TCR beta VDJ and CDR3 profiling. Via MiXCR, TCRdb re-called the reads, giving one row per CDR3 protein. The sample consists of just over 400,000 distinct CDR3 sequences, about two thirds of them appearing once. Points on this clonotype: Its specificity is unknown. Its ends do not fully match the called genes, so a read error is possible.

The chain carries TRBV2 and TRBJ1-6; weak D call: TRBD1 (5 bases). Sequenced: sorted CD4+, CD8+, or CD8+CD57+ T cells (not recorded which) from PBMCs. This TCR was recovered from a human donor in good health, serving as a control. CDR3 protein: CASSVRGDNTAVLF. The DNA of the CDR3 is TGTGCCAGCAGTGTGCGGGGCGATAACACCGCCGTCCTCTTT.